A selection of T cell receptor beta chains follows, all from one sample in a study of OX40 agonist ivuxolimab in advanced cancers. Profiled with immunoSEQ multiplex PCR; TCRdb holds only in-frame clones, not every one. Among 55,000 to 70,000 clones, 85% were seen once, and the ten largest hold 4% to 6%. The input for sequencing was CD4+ or CD8+ T cells sorted from blood, taken in a trial of the OX40 agonist ivuxolimab. These receptors came from an adult with an advanced solid tumor such as melanoma, head and neck, liver or kidney cancer. The conserved cysteine and the conserved F or W are not part of the CDR3 here. D genes are given only for firm matches.

d_call: -
v_call: TRBV9
j_call: TRBJ2-7
cdr3_aa: ASSVGSSYEQY

d_call: -
v_call: TRBV5-6
j_call: TRBJ2-3
cdr3_aa: ASGGSTDTQY

d_call: TRBD2
v_call: TRBV19
j_call: TRBJ2-5
cdr3_aa: ASSIDVAAGGSLETQY

d_call: -
v_call: TRBV6-5
j_call: TRBJ2-2
cdr3_aa: ASKIGTDTGELF

d_call: -
v_call: TRBV10-2
j_call: TRBJ2-6
cdr3_aa: ATQRGDTKANVLT

d_call: -
v_call: TRBV15
j_call: TRBJ2-1
cdr3_aa: ATSTAYGDEQF

d_call: -
v_call: TRBV30
j_call: TRBJ2-5
cdr3_aa: AWAGRRRETQY

d_call: -
v_call: TRBV6-1
j_call: TRBJ2-6
cdr3_aa: ASSEGSGGANVLT

d_call: TRBD1
v_call: TRBV2
j_call: TRBJ1-4
cdr3_aa: ASSPQGVDEKLF

d_call: TRBD1
v_call: TRBV28
j_call: TRBJ1-1
cdr3_aa: ASSTVDRAPEAF

d_call: -
v_call: TRBV27
j_call: TRBJ2-3
cdr3_aa: ASSFLGDTQY

d_call: TRBD2
v_call: TRBV27
j_call: TRBJ2-1
cdr3_aa: ASIGLAGRNEQF

d_call: -
v_call: TRBV7-9
j_call: TRBJ1-5
cdr3_aa: ASSLAIGQEDQPQH

d_call: -
v_call: TRBV4-2
j_call: TRBJ1-6
cdr3_aa: ASSQEGRNSPLH

d_call: TRBD1
v_call: TRBV4-1
j_call: TRBJ2-7
cdr3_aa: ASSQAGTGQVEQY

d_call: -
v_call: TRBV5-1
j_call: TRBJ2-2
cdr3_aa: ASSSPPQGNEAGELF

d_call: TRBD1
v_call: TRBV5-6
j_call: TRBJ2-3
cdr3_aa: ASSITGTGADTQY

d_call: -
v_call: TRBV28
j_call: TRBJ2-3
cdr3_aa: ASSFLTEGTDTQY

d_call: -
v_call: TRBV7-9
j_call: TRBJ1-2
cdr3_aa: ASSPQGFYGYT

d_call: TRBD1
v_call: TRBV9
j_call: TRBJ1-1
cdr3_aa: ASSPIWDRKNTEAF

d_call: TRBD1
v_call: TRBV7-9
j_call: TRBJ2-7
cdr3_aa: ASSTTAGTGPDEQY

d_call: TRBD2
v_call: TRBV6-4
j_call: TRBJ2-3
cdr3_aa: ASSLAGEETDTQY

d_call: -
v_call: TRBV5-6
j_call: TRBJ1-1
cdr3_aa: ASSLGGWSEAF

d_call: -
v_call: TRBV6-1
j_call: TRBJ2-7
cdr3_aa: ASSEAPRTYEQY

d_call: -
v_call: TRBV7-8
j_call: TRBJ2-3
cdr3_aa: ASIRGRRHADTQY

d_call: -
v_call: TRBV10-3
j_call: TRBJ2-7
cdr3_aa: AISEGGGQGTYEQY

d_call: -
v_call: TRBV11-2
j_call: TRBJ2-1
cdr3_aa: ASSLVSASEQF